This is a list of T cell receptor beta chains from one sample in a study of STAT3 mutations in large granular lymphocyte leukemia. Sequencing was performed with immunoSEQ multiplex PCR; in TCRdb, only in-frame clones are kept and a portion is missing. Among roughly 5,400 clones listed, just under 95% were seen once. The material sequenced was peripheral blood mononuclear cells. The receptors were sampled from a man aged 55 to 70 with T-cell large granular lymphocyte leukemia. Some clones in this sample may be carry-over from other donors' samples. The CDR3 runs from the conserved cysteine through the conserved F or W. The D gene is left open where the match is weak. For some rows the clone size is stated as once, few or many, or as a class when expanded; others skip it.

v_call,d_call,j_call,clone_size,cdr3_aa,cdr3_nt
TRBV5-4,TRBD2,TRBJ2-7,-,CASSSTIGAWGTSYEQYF,TGTGCCAGCAGCTCCACAATCGGGGCCTGGGGGACTAGTTACGAGCAGTACTTC
TRBV5-6,-,TRBJ1-5,-,CASSLDRNQPQHF,TGTGCCAGCAGCTTGGACAGGAATCAGCCCCAGCATTTT
TRBV25-1,-,TRBJ2-7,-,CASTAGSSYEQYF,TGTGCCAGCACTGCCGGGAGCTCCTACGAGCAGTACTTC
TRBV9,-,TRBJ2-7,once,CASSVEGGREEEQYF,TGTGCCAGCAGCGTAGAAGGCGGCCGAGAGGAAGAGCAGTACTTC
TRBV30,-,TRBJ1-5,-,CAWNRDSNQPQHF,TGTGCCTGGAATAGGGATAGCAATCAGCCCCAGCATTTT
TRBV5-6,-,TRBJ1-1,-,CASSLFSNTEAFF,TGTGCCAGCAGCTTGTTTTCGAACACTGAAGCTTTCTTT
TRBV20-1,-,TRBJ1-1,-,CSAPRGTEAFF,TGCAGTGCGCCCCGGGGGACTGAAGCTTTCTTT
TRBV5-4,-,TRBJ1-1,-,CASSLAPRVNTEAFF,TGTGCCAGCAGCTTGGCCCCCAGAGTGAACACTGAAGCTTTCTTT
TRBV27,-,TRBJ2-5,-,CASSFGGALETQYF,TGTGCCAGCAGTTTTGGGGGGGCCCTAGAGACCCAGTACTTC
TRBV30,-,TRBJ2-1,-,CAWSWDSHPGGEQFF,TGTGCCTGGAGTTGGGACAGCCATCCGGGGGGTGAGCAGTTCTTC
TRBV5-1,-,TRBJ1-2,-,CASSTLQAPRGDGYTF,TGCGCCAGCAGCACCTTACAGGCTCCTAGGGGGGATGGCTACACCTTC
TRBV5-4,TRBD2,TRBJ2-7,-,CASSLGLAGFNEQYF,TGTGCCAGCAGCTTGGGACTAGCGGGATTTAACGAGCAGTACTTC
TRBV28,-,TRBJ1-2,-,CASSPLRWEGPRYGYTF,TGTGCCAGCAGTCCACTTAGGTGGGAGGGGCCCCGCTATGGCTACACCTTC
TRBV7-2,-,TRBJ2-3,-,CASSFSFQPDTQYF,TGTGCCAGCAGCTTCAGTTTCCAACCAGATACGCAGTATTTT
TRBV5-4,-,TRBJ2-3,-,CASSREPAADTQYF,TGTGCCAGCAGCCGGGAACCGGCGGCAGATACGCAGTATTTT
TRBV7-9,-,TRBJ2-3,once,CASSLAGKVDTQYF,TGTGCCAGCAGCTTAGCAGGGAAGGTAGATACGCAGTATTTT
TRBV4-2,-,TRBJ2-3,-,CASSQGVFTDTQYF,TGTGCCAGCAGCCAAGGGGTCTTCACAGATACGCAGTATTTT
TRBV2,-,TRBJ2-3,-,CASSEVGVTDTQYF,TGTGCCAGCAGTGAGGTCGGGGTCACAGATACGCAGTATTTT
TRBV6-5,-,TRBJ2-1,-,CASTKRTAYNEQFF,TGTGCCAGCACCAAACGGACAGCCTACAATGAGCAGTTCTTC
TRBV10-2,-,TRBJ2-7,-,CASSESSSAYEQYF,TGCGCCAGCAGTGAGTCGAGCTCCGCCTACGAGCAGTACTTC
TRBV11-2,TRBD2,TRBJ2-7,-,CASSPGTSNEQYF,TGTGCCAGCAGCCCCGGGACTAGCAACGAGCAGTACTTC
TRBV19,TRBD1,TRBJ2-5,-,CASTPGGETQYF,TGTGCCAGTACCCCAGGGGGAGAGACCCAGTACTTC
TRBV4-3,-,TRBJ2-7,-,CASSQEFLTVGTPYEQYF,TGCGCCAGCAGCCAAGAGTTTTTAACCGTGGGGACACCCTACGAGCAGTACTTC
TRBV2,TRBD2,TRBJ2-2,-,CASSSLGLAGVRATGELFF,TGTGCCAGCAGTTCTTTGGGACTAGCGGGAGTCAGGGCCACCGGGGAGCTGTTTTTT
TRBV18,-,TRBJ1-5,-,CASSPKKDSPQHF,TGTGCCAGCTCACCTAAGAAAGACTCGCCCCAGCATTTT
TRBV2,-,TRBJ1-1,-,CASSRNTEAFF,TGTGCCAGCAGTAGAAACACTGAAGCTTTCTTT
TRBV7-9,-,TRBJ1-1,-,CASSYTAGARAFF,TGTGCCAGCAGCTATACCGCAGGGGCAAGAGCTTTCTTT
TRBV29-1,-,TRBJ1-1,once,CGGIEMNTEAFF,TGCGGAGGTATAGAGATGAACACTGAAGCTTTCTTT
TRBV27,TRBD1,TRBJ2-1,-,CASSPGTGANNEQFF,TGTGCCAGCAGTCCCGGGACAGGGGCTAACAATGAGCAGTTCTTC
TRBV27,-,TRBJ2-7,-,CASSPLGAEEQYF,TGTGCCAGCAGTCCCCTAGGGGCGGAAGAGCAGTACTTC
TRBV6-4,TRBD1,TRBJ2-5,-,CASSAGTGPLETQYF,TGTGCCAGCAGTGCCGGGACAGGCCCCCTAGAGACCCAGTACTTC
TRBV5-1,-,TRBJ2-1,-,CASSMDGRTRVEQFF,TGCGCCAGCAGCATGGATGGGAGAACGCGGGTAGAGCAGTTCTTC
TRBV5-6,-,TRBJ1-2,-,CASSLTKGYGYTF,TGTGCCAGCAGCTTGACGAAGGGCTATGGCTACACCTTC
TRBV29-1,TRBD1,TRBJ1-1,-,CSVHPGGGTEAFF,TGCAGCGTTCATCCAGGGGGAGGAACTGAAGCTTTCTTT
TRBV4-3,TRBD1,TRBJ2-7,-,CASSQGQGSEYEQYF,TGCGCCAGCAGCCAAGGACAGGGCTCCGAATACGAGCAGTACTTC
TRBV6-6,-,TRBJ2-3,-,CASRRSTDTQYF,TGTGCCAGCAGGAGGAGCACAGATACGCAGTATTTT
TRBV7-9,-,TRBJ1-1,once,CASSNRARNTEAFF,TGTGCCAGCAGCAACAGGGCGAGGAACACTGAAGCTTTCTTT